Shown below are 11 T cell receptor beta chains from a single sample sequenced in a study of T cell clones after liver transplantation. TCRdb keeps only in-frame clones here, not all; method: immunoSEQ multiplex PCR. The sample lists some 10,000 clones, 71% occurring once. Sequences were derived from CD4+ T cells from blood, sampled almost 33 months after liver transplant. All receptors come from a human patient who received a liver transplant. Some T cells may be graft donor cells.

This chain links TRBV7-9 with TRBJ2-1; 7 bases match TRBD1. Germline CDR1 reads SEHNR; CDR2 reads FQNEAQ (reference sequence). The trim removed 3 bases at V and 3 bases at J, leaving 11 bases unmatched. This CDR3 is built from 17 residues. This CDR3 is CASSFPTTGTDYNEQFF. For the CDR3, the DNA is TGTGCCAGCAGCTTCCCTACTACCGGGACAGACTACAATGAGCAGTTCTTC.

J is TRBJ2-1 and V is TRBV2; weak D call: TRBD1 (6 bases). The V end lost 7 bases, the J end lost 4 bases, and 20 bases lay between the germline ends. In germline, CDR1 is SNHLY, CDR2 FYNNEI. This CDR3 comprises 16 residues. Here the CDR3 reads CASTPVGGPTYNEQFF. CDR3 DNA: TGTGCCAGCACCCCTGTAGGGGGACCGACTTACAATGAGCAGTTCTTC.

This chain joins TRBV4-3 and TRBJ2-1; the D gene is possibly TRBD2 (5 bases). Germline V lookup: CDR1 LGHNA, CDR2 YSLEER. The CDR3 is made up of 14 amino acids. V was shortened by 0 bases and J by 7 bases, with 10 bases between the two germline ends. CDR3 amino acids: CASSQDTSVNEQFF. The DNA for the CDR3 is TGCGCCAGCAGCCAAGATACTAGTGTTAATGAGCAGTTCTTC.

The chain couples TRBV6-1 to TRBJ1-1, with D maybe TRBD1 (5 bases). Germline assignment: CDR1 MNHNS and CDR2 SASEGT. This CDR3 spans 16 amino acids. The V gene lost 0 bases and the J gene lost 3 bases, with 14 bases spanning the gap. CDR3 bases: TGTGCCAGCAGTGAAGCCGGGGGTTCAATGGACACTGAAGCTTTCTTT. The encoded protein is CASSEAGGSMDTEAFF.

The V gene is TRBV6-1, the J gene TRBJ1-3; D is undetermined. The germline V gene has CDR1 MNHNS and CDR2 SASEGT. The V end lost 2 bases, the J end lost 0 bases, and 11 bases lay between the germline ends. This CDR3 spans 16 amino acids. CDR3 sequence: CASSELDSYSGNTIYF. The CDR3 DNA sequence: TGTGCCAGCAGTGAACTTGATAGCTACTCTGGAAACACCATATATTTT.

CDR3: CSVEIGTASTYEQYF. The DNA of the CDR3 is TGCAGCGTTGAAATAGGTACAGCATCCACCTACGAGCAGTACTTC. J is TRBJ2-7 and V is TRBV29-1; D is unresolved. Per the germline V gene, CDR1 is SQVTM and CDR2 is ANQGSEA. The V and J ends lost 2 bases and 2 bases respectively, with 16 bases between them. The CDR3 loop spans 15 amino acids.

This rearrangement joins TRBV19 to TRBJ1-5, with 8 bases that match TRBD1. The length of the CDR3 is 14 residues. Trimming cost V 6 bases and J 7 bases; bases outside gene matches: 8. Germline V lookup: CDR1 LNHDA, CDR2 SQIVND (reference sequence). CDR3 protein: CASRNPTGVQPQHF. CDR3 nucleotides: TGTGCCAGTAGGAACCCGACAGGGGTCCAGCCCCAGCATTTT.

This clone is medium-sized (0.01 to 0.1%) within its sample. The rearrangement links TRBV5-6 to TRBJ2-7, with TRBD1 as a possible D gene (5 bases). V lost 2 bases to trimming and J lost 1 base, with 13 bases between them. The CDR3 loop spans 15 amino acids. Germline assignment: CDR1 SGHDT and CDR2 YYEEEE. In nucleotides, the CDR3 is TGTGCCAGCAGCTTAGCTAACAGGTATTCCTACGAGCAGTACGTC. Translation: CASSLANRYSYEQYV.

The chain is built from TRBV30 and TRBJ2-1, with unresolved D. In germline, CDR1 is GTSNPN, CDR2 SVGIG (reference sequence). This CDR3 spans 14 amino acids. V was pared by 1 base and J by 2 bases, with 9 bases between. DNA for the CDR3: TGTGCCTGGAGTGGACCCCCCGCCTACAATGAGCAGTTCTTC. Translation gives CAWSGPPAYNEQFF.

CDR3 in DNA: TGTGCCAGCAGTGAATCAGGGGGGTATAAGAGTTACGAGCAGTACTTC. The encoded protein is CASSESGGYKSYEQYF. This chain links TRBV25-1 with TRBJ2-7, with D possibly being TRBD1 (7 bases). Germline V CDR1 and CDR2: MGHDK, SYGVNS. V was cut by 1 base and J by 4 bases, with 17 bases left in between. This CDR3 has 16 amino acids.

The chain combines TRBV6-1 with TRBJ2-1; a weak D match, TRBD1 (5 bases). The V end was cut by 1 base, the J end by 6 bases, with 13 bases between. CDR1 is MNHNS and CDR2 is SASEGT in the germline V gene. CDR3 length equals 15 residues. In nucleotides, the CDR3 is TGTGCCAGCAGTGAAGGTGGCAGGGTCTTCAATGAGCAGTTCTTC. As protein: CASSEGGRVFNEQFF.